Described below is a single T cell receptor (beta chain) sequence and its context. Its target is not known. This entry is derived from a study of T cells in localized non-small cell lung cancer. Generated by immunoSEQ multiplex PCR, the TCRdb table keeps only in-frame clones and is missing some. In the table there are over 2,500 clones, about 20% of which are singletons. The study's findings and limits: Higher adjacent-lung clonality was associated with shorter survival. Exceeding tumor, uninvolved adjacent lung had the highest T cell clonality.

Germline V gene sequence: CDR1 SGHDN, CDR2 FVKESK. The CDR3 length is 16 residues. The junction had 10 bases not matched to a gene; V was cut back by 1 base and J by 6 bases. The chain is built from TRBV14 and TRBJ2-5; 8 bases fit TRBD2. The source of this sequence is a male donor aged 60 or older with stage III squamous cell lung carcinoma. The source was lung tumor tissue, collected before any cancer treatment. This CDR3 reads CASSQAGSSGSKTQYF. The CDR3, as DNA: TGTGCCAGCAGCCAAGCGGGCTCTAGCGGGTCGAAGACCCAGTACTTC.